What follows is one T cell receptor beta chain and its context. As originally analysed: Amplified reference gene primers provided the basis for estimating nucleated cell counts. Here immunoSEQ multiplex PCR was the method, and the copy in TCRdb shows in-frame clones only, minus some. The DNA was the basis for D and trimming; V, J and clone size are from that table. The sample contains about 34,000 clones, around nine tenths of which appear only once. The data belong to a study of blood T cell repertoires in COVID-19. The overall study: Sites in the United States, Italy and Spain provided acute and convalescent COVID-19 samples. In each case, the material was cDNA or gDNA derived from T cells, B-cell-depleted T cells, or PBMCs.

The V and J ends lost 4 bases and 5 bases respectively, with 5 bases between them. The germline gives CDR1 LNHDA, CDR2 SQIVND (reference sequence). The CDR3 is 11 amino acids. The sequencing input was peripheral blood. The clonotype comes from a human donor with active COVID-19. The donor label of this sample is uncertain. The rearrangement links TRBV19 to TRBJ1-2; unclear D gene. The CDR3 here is CASSTLYGYTF. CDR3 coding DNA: TGTGCCAGTAGTACTTTATATGGCTACACCTTC.